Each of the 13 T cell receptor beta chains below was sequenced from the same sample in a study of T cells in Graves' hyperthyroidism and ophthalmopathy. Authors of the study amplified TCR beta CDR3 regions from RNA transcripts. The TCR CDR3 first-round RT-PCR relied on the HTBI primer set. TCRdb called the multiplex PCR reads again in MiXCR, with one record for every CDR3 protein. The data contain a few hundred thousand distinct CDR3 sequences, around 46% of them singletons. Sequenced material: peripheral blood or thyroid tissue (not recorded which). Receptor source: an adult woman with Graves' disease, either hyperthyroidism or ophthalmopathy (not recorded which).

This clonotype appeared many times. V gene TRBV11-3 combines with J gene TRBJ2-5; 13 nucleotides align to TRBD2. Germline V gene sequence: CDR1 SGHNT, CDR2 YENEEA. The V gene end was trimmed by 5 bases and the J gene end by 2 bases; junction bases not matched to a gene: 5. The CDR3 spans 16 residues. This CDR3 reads CASSRGLAGAQETQYF. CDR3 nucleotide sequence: TGTGCCAGCAGCAGAGGACTAGCGGGAGCTCAAGAGACCCAGTACTTC.

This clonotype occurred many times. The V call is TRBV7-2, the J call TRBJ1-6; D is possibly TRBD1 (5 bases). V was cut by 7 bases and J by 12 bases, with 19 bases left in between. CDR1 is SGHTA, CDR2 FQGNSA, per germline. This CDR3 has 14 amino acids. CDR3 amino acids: CASNPRAGFLPLHF. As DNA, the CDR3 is TGTGCCAGCAACCCCAGGGCGGGGTTTTTACCCCTCCACTTT.

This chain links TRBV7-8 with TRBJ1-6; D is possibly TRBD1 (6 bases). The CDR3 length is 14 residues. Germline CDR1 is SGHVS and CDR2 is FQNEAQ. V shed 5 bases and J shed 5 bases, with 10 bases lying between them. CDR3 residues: CASSAGADNSPLHF. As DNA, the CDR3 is TGTGCCAGCAGCGCAGGGGCGGATAATTCACCCCTCCACTTT.

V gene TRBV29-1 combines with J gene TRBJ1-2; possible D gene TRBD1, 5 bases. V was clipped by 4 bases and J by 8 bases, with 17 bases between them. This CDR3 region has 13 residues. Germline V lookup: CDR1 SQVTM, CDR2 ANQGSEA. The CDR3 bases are TGCAGCGTTGGGGGCCCTGCTTCTATGGGCTACACCTTC. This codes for CSVGGPASMGYTF.

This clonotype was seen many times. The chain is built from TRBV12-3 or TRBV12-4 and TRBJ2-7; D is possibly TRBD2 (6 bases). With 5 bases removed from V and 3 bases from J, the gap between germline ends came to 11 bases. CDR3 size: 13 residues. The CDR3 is CASSISGFYEQYF. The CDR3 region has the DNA TGTGCCAGCAGTATAAGCGGGTTCTACGAGCAGTACTTC.

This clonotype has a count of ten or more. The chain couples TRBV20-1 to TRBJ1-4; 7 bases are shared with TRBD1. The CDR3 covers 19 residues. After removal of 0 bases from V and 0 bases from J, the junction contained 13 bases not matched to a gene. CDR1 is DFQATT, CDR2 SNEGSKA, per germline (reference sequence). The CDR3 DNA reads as TGCAGTGCTAGAGATAAGGGACAGAGCAACCCTTCAACTAATGAAAAACTGTTTTTT. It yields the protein CSARDKGQSNPSTNEKLFF.

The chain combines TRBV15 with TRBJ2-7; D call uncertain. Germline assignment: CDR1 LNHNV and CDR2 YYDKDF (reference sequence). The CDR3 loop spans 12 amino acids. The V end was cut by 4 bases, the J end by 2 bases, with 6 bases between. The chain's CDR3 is CATSKDPYEQYF. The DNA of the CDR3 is TGTGCCACCAGCAAAGACCCCTACGAGCAGTACTTC.

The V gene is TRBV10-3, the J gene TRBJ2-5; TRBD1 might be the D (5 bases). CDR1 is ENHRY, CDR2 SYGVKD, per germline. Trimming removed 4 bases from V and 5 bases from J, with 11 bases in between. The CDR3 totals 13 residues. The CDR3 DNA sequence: TGTGCCATCAGTGGACAGTTCGGGGAGACCCAGTACTTC. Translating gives CAISGQFGETQYF.

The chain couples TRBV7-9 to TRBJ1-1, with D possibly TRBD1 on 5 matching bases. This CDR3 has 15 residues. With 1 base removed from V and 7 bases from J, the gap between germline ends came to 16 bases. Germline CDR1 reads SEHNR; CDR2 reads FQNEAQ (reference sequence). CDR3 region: CASSLESGNRREAFF. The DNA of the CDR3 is TGTGCCAGCAGCTTAGAGTCAGGGAATCGGCGTGAAGCTTTCTTT.

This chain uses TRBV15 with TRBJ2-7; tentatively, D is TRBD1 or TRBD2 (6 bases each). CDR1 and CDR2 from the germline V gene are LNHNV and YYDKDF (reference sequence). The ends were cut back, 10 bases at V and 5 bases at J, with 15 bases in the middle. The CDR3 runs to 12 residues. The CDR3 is CASRWGAHEQYF. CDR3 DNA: TGTGCCAGCAGATGGGGGGCACACGAGCAGTACTTC.

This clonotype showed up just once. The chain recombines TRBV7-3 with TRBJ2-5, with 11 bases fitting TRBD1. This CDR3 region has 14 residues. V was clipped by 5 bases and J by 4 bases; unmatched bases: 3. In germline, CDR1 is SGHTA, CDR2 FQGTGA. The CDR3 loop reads CASSRGTGGETQYF. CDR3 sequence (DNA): TGTGCCAGCAGCCGTGGGACAGGGGGAGAGACCCAGTACTTC.

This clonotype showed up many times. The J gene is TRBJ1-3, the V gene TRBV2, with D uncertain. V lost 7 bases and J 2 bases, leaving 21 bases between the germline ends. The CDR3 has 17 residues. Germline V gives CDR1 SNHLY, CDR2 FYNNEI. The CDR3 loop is CASTQGRQRAAGNTIYF. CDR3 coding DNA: TGTGCCAGCACCCAAGGACGACAAAGAGCAGCTGGAAACACCATATATTTT.

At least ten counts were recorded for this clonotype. The CDR3 DNA is TGTGCCATACAGGATTATCGTAGCGGGAGGGAGAACGGGGAGCTGTTTTTT. Translation: CAIQDYRSGRENGELFF. The genes are TRBV10-3 and TRBJ2-2; 11 bases are shared with TRBD2. Unmatched junction bases numbered 16, after V lost 9 bases and J lost 7 bases. The CDR3 runs 17 residues. CDR1 and CDR2 from the germline V gene are ENHRY and SYGVKD.